This entry describes one T cell receptor (beta chain). The sample comes from a study of T-cell reconstitution after alpha-beta-depleted transplantation in children. TCRbeta library construction was performed incorporating unique molecular identifiers. TCRdb passed the PCR reads through MiXCR, listing each CDR3 protein once. The table lists roughly 340,000 distinct CDR3 sequences, roughly 17% of them singletons, with approximately 38% in the top ten. Deletions cut 6 bases from V and 6 bases from J, with 18 bases between. The CDR3 is 15 residues long. V is TRBV12-3 or TRBV12-4 and J is TRBJ2-1; D is undetermined. The specimen was PBMCs, mostly from graft donor cells, collected 360 days after TCRalphabeta/CD19-depleted stem cell transplant. The origin of this receptor is a male patient aged 2 to 9 who had a stem cell transplant for acute lymphoblastic leukemia, so the T cells may come from the graft donor. This CDR3 is CASRPELGPPNEQFF. DNA for the CDR3: TGTGCCAGCAGGCCCGAGCTAGGACCCCCCAATGAGCAGTTCTTC.